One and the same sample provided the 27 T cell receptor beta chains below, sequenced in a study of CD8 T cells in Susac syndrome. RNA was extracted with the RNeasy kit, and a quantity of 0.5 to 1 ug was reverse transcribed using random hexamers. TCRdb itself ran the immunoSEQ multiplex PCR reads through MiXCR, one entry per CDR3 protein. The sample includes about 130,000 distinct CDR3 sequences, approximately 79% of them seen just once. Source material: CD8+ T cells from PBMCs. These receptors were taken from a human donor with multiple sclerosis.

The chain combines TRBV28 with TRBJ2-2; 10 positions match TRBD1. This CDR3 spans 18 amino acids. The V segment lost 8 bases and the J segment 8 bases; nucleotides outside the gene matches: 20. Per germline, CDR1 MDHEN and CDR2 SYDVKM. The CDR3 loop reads CASGHPLGGQGPPGELFF. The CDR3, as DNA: TGTGCCAGCGGCCACCCCCTCGGGGGACAGGGGCCTCCGGGGGAGCTGTTTTTT.

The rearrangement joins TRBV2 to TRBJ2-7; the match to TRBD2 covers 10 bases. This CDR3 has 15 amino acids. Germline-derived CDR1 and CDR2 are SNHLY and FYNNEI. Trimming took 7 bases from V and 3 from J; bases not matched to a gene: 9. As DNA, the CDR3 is TGTGCCAGCACCGAGGGAATAGCGGGAGGCTACGAGCAGTACGTC. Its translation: CASTEGIAGGYEQYV.

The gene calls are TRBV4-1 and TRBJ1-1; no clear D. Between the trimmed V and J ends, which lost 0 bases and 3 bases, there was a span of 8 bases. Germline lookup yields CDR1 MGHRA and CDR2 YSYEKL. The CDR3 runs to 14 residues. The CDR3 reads CASSQESADTEAFF. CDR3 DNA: TGCGCCAGCAGCCAAGAATCAGCGGACACTGAAGCTTTCTTT.

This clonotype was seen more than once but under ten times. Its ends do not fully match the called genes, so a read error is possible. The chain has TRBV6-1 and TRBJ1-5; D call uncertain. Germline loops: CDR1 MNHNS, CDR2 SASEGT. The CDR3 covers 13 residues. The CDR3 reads CASSRQNPQPQHF. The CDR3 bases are TGTGCCAGCAGCAGACAAAATCCTCAGCCCCAGCACTTT.

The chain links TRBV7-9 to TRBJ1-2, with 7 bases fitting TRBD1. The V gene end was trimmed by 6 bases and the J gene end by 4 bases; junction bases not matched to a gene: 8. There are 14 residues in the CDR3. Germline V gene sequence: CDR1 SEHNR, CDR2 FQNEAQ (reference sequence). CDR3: CASSPPAGGYGYTF. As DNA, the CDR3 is TGTGCCAGCAGTCCCCCCGCAGGGGGCTATGGCTACACCTTC.

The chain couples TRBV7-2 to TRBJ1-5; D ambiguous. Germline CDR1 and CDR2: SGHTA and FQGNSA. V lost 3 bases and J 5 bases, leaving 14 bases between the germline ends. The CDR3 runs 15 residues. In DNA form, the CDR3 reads TGTGCCAGCAGCTTTTGGACGTCCCGTGATCAGCCCCAGCATTTT. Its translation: CASSFWTSRDQPQHF.

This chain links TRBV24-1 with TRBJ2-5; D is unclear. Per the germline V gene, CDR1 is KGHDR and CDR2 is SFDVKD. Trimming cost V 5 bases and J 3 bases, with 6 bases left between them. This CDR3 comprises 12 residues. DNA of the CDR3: TGTGCCACCAGTGGGCTGAAAGAGACCCAGTACTTC. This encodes CATSGLKETQYF.

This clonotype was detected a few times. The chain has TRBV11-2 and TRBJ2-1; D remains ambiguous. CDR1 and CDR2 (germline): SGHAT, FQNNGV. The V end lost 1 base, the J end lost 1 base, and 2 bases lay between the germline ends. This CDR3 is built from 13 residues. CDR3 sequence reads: CASSLGSYNEQFF. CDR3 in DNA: TGTGCCAGCAGCTTAGGATCCTACAATGAGCAGTTCTTC.

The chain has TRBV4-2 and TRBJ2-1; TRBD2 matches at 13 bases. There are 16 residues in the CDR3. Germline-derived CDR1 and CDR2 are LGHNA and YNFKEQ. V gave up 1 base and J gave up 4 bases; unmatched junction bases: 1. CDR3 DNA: TGTGCCAGCAGCCAAGTGACTAGCGGGGGGTACAATGAGCAGTTCTTC. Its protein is CASSQVTSGGYNEQFF.

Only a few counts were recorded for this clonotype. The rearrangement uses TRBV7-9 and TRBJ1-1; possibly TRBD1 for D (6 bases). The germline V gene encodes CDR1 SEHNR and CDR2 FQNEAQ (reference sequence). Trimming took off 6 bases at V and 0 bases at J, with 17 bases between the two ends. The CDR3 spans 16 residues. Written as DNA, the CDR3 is TGTGCCAGCAGACAAGGGGGGGGACGGATGAACACTGAAGCTTTCTTT. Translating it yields CASRQGGGRMNTEAFF.

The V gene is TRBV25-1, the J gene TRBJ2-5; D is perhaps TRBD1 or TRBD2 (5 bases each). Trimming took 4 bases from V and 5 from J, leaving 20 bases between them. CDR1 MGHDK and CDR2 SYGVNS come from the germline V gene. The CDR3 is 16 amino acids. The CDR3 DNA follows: TGTGCCAGCAGTGGATTCGGGGCAGGAATCCGGGAGACCCAGTACTTC. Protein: CASSGFGAGIRETQYF.

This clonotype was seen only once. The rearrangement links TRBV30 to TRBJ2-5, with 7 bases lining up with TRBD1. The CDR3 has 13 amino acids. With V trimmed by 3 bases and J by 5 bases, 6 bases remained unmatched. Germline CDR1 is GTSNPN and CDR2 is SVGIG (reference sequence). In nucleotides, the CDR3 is TGTGCCTGGAGGCCAGGGGGTTGGGAGACCCAGTACTTC. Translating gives CAWRPGGWETQYF.

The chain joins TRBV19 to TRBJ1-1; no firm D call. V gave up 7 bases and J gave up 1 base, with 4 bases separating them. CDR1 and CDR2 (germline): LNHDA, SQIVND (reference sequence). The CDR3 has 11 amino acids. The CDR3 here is CASITNTEAFF. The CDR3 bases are TGTGCCAGTATCACGAACACTGAAGCTTTCTTT.

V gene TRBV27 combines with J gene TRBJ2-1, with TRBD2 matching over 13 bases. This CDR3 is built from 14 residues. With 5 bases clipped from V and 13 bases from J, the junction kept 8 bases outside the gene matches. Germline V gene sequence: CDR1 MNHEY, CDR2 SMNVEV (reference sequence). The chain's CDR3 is CASSPLAGGPLQFF. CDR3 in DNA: TGTGCCAGCAGTCCACTAGCGGGGGGGCCTCTACAGTTCTTC.

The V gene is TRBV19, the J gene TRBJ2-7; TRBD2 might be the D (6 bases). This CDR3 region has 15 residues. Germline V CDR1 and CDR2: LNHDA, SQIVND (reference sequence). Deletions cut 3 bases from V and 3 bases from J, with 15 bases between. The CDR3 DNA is TGTGCCAGTAGTATGGGGGGAGGACGGAGCTACGAGCAGTACTTC. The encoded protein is CASSMGGGRSYEQYF.

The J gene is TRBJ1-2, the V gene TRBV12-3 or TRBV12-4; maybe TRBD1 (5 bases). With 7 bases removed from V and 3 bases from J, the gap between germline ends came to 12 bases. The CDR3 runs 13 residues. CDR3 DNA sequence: TGTGCCAGCACAACCGACAGATACTATGGCTACACCTTC. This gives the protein CASTTDRYYGYTF.

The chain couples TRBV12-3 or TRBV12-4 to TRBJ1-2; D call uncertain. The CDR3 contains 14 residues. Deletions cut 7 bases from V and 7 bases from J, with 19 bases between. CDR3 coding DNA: TGTGCCAGCACCCCCGGTTGGGGAGAGGGTGGCTACACCTTC. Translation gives CASTPGWGEGGYTF.

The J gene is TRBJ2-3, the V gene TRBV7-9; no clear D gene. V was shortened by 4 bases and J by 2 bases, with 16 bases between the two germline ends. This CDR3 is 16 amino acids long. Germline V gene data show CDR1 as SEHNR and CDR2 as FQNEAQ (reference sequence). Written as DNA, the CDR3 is TGTGCCAGCAGCTGGGGTGAGATACTGGACACAGATACGCAGTATTTT. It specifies CASSWGEILDTDTQYF. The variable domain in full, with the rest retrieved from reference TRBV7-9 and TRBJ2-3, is DTGVSQNPRHKITKRGQNVTFRCDPISEHNRLYWYRQTLGQGPEFLTYFQNEAQLEKSRLLSDRFSAERPKGSFSTLEIQRTEQGDSAMYLCASSWGEILDTDTQYFGPGTRLTVL.

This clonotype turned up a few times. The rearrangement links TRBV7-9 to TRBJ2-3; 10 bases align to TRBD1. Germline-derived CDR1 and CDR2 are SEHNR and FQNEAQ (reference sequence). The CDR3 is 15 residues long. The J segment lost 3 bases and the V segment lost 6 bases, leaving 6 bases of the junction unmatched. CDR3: CASRGGQGMTDTQYF. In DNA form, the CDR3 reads TGTGCCAGCAGGGGGGGACAGGGGATGACAGATACGCAGTATTTT.

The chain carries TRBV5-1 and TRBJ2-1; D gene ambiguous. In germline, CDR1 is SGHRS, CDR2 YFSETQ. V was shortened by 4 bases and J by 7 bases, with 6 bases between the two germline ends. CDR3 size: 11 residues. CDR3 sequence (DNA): TGCGCCAGCAGCCAGGCAAATGAGCAGTTCTTC. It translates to CASSQANEQFF.

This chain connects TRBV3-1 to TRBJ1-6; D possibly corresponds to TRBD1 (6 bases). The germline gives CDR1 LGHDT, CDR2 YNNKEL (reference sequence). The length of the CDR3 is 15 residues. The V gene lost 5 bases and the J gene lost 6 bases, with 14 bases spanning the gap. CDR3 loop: CASSYGTGRNSPLHF. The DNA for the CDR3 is TGTGCCAGCAGCTATGGCACAGGGCGTAATTCACCCCTCCACTTT. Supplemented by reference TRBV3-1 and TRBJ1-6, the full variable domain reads DTAVSQTPKYLVTQMGNDKSIKCEQNLGHDTMYWYKQDSKKFLKIMFSYNNKELIINETVPNRFSPKSPDKAHLNLHINSLELGDSAVYFCASSYGTGRNSPLHFGNGTRLTVT.

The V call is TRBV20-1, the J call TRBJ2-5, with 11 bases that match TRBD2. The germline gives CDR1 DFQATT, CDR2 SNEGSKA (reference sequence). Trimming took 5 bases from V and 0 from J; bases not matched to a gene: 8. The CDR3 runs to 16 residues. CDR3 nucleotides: TGCAGTGCTGCAAATAGGGGACTAGCGGACCAAGAGACCCAGTACTTC. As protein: CSAANRGLADQETQYF.

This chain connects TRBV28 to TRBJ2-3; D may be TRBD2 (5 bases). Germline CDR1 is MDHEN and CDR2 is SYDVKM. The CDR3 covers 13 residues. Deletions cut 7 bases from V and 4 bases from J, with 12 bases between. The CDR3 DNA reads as TGTGCCAGCACCCGGGGTTTGGCAGATACGCAGTATTTT. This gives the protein CASTRGLADTQYF. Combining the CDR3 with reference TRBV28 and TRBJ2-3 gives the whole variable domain DVKVTQSSRYLVKRTGEKVFLECVQDMDHENMFWYRQDPGLGLRLIYFSYDVKMKEKGDIPEGYSVSREKKERFSLILESASTNQTSMYLCASTRGLADTQYFGPGTRLTVL.

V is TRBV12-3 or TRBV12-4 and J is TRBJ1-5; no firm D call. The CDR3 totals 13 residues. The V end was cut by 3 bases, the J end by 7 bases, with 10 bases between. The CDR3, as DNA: TGTGCCAGCAGTTTTTCCTATAACCAGCCCCAGCATTTT. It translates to CASSFSYNQPQHF.

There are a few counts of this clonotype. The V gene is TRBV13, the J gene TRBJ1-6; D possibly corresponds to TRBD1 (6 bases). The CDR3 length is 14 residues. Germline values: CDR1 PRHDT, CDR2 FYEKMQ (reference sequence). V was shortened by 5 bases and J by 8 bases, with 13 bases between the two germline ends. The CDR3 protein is CASSQGRGHSPLHF. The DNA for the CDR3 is TGTGCCAGCAGCCAAGGCAGGGGCCATTCACCCCTCCACTTT. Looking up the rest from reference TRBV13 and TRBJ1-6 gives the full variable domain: AAGVIQSPRHLIKEKRETATLKCYPIPRHDTVYWYQQGPGQDPQFLISFYEKMQSDKGSIPDRFSAQQFSDYHSELNMSSLELGDSALYFCASSQGRGHSPLHFGNGTRLTVT.

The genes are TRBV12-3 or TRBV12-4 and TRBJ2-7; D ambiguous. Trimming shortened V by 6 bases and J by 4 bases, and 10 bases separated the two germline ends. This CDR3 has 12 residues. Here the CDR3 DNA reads TGTGCCAGCAGCCAGATATTATACGAGCAGTACTTC. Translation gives CASSQILYEQYF.

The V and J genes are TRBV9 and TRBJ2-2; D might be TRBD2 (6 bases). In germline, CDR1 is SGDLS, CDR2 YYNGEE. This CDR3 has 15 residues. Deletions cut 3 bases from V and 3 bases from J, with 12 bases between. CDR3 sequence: CASSGSGAYTGELFF. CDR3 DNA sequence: TGTGCCAGCAGCGGATCGGGAGCCTACACCGGGGAGCTGTTTTTT. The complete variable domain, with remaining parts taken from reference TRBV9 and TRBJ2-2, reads DSGVTQTPKHLITATGQRVTLRCSPRSGDLSVYWYQQSLDQGLQFLIQYYNGEERAKGNILERFSAQQFPDLHSELNLSSLELGDSALYFCASSGSGAYTGELFFGEGSRLTVL.